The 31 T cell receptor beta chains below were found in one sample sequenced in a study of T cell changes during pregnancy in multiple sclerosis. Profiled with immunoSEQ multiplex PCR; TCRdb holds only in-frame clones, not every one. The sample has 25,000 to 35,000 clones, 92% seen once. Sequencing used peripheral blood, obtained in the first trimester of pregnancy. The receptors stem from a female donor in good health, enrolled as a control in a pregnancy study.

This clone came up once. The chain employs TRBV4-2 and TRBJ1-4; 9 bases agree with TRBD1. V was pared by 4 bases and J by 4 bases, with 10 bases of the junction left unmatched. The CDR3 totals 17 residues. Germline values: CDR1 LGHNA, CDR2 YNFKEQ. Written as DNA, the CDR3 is TGTGCCAGCAGCCTAGGACAGGGGCAGAGACTTAATGAAAAACTGTTTTTT. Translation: CASSLGQGQRLNEKLFF.

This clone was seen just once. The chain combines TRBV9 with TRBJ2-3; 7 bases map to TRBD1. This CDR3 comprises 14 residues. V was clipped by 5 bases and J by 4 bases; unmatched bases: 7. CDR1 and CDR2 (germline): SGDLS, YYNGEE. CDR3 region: CASSLTGVADTQYF. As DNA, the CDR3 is TGTGCCAGCAGTCTCACAGGGGTCGCAGATACGCAGTATTTT.

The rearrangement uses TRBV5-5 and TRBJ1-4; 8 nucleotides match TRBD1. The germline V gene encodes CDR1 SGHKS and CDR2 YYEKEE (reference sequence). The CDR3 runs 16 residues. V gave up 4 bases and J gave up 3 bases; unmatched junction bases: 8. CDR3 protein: CASSGPRGQANEKLFF. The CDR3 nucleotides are TGTGCCAGCAGCGGACCGAGGGGACAGGCTAATGAAAAACTGTTTTTT.

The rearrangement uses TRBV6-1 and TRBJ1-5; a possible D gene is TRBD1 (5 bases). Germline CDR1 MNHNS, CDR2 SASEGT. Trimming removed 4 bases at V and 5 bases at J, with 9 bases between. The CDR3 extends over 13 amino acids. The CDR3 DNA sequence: TGTGCCAGCAGTGTCGGGGGGGATCAGCCCCAGCATTTT. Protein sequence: CASSVGGDQPQHF.

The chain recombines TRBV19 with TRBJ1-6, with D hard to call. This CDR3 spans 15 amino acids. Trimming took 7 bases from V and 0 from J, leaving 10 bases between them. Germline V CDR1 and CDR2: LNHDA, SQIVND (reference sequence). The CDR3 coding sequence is TGTGCCAGTACTCGTGGGAGCTCCTATAATTCACCCCTCCACTTT. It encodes CASTRGSSYNSPLHF.

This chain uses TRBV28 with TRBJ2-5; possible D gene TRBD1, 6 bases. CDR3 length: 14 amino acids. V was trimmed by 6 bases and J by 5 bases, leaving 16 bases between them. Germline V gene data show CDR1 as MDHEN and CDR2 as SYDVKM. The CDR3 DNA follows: TGTGCCAGCAGCCTCCGGGGACATTGGGAGACCCAGTACTTC. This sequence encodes CASSLRGHWETQYF.

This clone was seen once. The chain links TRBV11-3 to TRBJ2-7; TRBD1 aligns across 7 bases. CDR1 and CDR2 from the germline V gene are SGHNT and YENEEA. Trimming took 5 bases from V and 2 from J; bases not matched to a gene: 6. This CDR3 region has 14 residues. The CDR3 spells CASSPGDSPYEQYF. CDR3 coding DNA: TGTGCCAGCAGCCCCGGGGACAGTCCCTACGAGCAGTACTTC.

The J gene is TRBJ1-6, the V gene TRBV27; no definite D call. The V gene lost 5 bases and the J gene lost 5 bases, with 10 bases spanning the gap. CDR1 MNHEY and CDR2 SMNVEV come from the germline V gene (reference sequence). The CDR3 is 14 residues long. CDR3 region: CASSPPPDNSPLHF. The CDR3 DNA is TGTGCCAGCAGTCCCCCCCCGGATAATTCACCCCTCCACTTT.

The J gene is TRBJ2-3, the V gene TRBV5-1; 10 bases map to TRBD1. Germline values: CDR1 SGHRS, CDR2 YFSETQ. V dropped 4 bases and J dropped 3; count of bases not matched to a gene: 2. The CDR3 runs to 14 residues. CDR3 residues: CASSKGQGTDTQYF. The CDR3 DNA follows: TGCGCCAGCAGCAAGGGACAGGGGACAGATACGCAGTATTTT.

CDR3 DNA sequence: TGTGCCTGGAGTCGGGACAGTGGGACTGGAAACACCATATATTTT. It codes for CAWSRDSGTGNTIYF. V gene TRBV30 combines with J gene TRBJ1-3, with TRBD1 matching over 7 bases. The CDR3 is made up of 15 amino acids. V was clipped by 2 bases and J by 2 bases; unmatched bases: 6. The germline CDR1 and CDR2 sequences are GTSNPN and SVGIG (reference sequence).

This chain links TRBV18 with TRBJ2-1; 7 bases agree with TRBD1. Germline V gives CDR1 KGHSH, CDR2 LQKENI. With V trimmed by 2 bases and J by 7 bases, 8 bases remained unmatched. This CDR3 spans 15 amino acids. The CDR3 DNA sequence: TGTGCCAGCTCACCATTAGGGGGCTCGTGGAATGAGCAGTTCTTC. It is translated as CASSPLGGSWNEQFF.

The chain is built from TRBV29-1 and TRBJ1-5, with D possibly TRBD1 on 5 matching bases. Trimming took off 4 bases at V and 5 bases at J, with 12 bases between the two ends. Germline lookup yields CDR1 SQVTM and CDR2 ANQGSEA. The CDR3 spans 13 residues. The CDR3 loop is CSVGQGGHQPQHF. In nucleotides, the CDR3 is TGCAGCGTTGGGCAGGGTGGTCATCAGCCCCAGCATTTT.

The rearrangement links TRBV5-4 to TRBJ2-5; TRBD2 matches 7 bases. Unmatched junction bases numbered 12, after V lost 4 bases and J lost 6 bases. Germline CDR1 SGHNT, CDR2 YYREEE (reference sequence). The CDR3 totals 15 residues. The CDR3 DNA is TGTGCCAGCAGCCCCCCGGGGAGCGGGATAAAGACCCAGTACTTC. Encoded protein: CASSPPGSGIKTQYF. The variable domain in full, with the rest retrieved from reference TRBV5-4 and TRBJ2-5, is ETGVTQSPTHLIKTRGQQVTLRCSSQSGHNTVSWYQQALGQGPQFIFQYYREEENGRGNFPPRFSGLQFPNYSSELNVNALELDDSALYLCASSPPGSGIKTQYFGPGTRLLVL.

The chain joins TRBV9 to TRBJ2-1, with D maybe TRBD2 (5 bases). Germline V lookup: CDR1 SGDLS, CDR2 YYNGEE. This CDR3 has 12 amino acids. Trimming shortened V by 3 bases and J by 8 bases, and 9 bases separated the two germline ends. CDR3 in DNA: TGTGCCAGCAGCGGAGACTATGATGAGCAGTTCTTC. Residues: CASSGDYDEQFF.

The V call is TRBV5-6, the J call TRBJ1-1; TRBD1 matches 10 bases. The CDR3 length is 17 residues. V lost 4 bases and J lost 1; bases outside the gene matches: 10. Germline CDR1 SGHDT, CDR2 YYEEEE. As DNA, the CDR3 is TGTGCCAGCAGCCTACTGACAGGGGGCGCGCGGAACACTGAAGCTTTCTTT. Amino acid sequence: CASSLLTGGARNTEAFF.

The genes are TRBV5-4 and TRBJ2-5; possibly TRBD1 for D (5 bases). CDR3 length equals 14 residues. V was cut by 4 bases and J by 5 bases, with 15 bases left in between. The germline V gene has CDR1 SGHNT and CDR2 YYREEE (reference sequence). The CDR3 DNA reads TGTGCCAGCAGCCCGCCCGGCAGGGATGAGACCCAGTACTTC. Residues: CASSPPGRDETQYF.

The CDR3 spells CALKAGGNTEAFF. DNA of the CDR3: TGTGCCTTGAAGGCCGGAGGGAACACTGAAGCTTTCTTT. The V and J genes are TRBV30 and TRBJ1-1; D is ambiguous. Germline V gives CDR1 GTSNPN, CDR2 SVGIG (reference sequence). The CDR3 spans 13 residues. V shed 7 bases and J shed 1 base, with 13 bases lying between them.

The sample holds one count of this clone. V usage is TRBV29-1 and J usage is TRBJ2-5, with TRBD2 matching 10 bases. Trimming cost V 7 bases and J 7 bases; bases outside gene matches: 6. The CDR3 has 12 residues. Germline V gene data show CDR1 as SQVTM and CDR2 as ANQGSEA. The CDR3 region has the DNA TGCAGCGGCAGCGGGGGGGACAGGACCCAGTACTTC. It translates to CSGSGGDRTQYF.

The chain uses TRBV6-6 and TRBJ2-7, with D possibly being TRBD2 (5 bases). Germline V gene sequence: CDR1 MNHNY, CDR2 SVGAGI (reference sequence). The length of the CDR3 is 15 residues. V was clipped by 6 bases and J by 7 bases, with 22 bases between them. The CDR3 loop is CASSSYLAEVREQYF. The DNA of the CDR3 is TGTGCCAGCAGCAGTTACCTGGCGGAGGTGCGGGAGCAGTACTTC.

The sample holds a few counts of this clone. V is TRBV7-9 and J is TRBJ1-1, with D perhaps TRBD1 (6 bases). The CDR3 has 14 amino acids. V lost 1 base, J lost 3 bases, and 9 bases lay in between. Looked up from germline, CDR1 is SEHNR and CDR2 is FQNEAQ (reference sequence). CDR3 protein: CASSLGQGYTEAFF. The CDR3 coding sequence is TGTGCCAGCAGCTTAGGCCAGGGGTACACTGAAGCTTTCTTT.

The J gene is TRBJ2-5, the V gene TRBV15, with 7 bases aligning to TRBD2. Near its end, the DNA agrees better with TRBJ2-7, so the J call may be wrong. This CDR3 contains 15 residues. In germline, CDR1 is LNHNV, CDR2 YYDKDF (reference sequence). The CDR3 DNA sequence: TGTGCCACCAGCAGAGAGGCTAGCGGTTCCTACGAGCAGTACTTC. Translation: CATSREASGSYEQYF.

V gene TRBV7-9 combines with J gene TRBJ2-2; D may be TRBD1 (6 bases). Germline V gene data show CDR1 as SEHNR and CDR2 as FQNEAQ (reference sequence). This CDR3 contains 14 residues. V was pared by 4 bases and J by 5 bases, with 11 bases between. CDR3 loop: CASSSLQGTGELFF. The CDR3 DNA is TGTGCCAGCAGCTCACTACAGGGAACCGGGGAGCTGTTTTTT.

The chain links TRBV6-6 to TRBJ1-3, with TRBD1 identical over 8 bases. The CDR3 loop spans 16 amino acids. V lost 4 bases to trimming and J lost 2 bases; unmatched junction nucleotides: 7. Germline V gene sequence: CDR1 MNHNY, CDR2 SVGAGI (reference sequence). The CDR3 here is CASSSRTGSPGNTIYF. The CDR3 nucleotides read TGTGCCAGCAGTTCCAGGACAGGGTCACCTGGAAACACCATATATTTT.

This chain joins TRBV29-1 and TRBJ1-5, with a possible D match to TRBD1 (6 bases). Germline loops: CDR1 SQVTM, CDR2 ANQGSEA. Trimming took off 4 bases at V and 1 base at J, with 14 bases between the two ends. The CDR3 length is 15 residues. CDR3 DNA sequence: TGCAGCGTTGGGTCAGGGGTCGGCAGCAATCAGCCCCAGCATTTT. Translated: CSVGSGVGSNQPQHF.

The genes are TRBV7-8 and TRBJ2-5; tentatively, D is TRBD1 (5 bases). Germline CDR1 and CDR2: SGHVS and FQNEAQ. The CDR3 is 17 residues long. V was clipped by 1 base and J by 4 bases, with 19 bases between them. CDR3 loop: CASSLGRSPGNGETQYF. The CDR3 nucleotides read TGTGCCAGCAGCTTAGGCCGCTCCCCAGGGAACGGAGAGACCCAGTACTTC.

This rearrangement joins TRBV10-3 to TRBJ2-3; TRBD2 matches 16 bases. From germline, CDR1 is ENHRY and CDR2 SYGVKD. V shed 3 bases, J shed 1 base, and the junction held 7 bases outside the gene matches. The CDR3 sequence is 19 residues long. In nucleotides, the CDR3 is TGTGCCATCAGTGAAGCGGGACTAGCGGGGGGGGGTGGCACAGATACGCAGTATTTT. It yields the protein CAISEAGLAGGGGTDTQYF.

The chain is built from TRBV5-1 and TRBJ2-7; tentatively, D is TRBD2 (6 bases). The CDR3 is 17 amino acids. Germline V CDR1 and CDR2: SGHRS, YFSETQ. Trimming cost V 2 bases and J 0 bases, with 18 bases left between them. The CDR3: CASSLTRPTRSSYEQYF. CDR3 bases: TGCGCCAGCAGCTTAACCCGACCGACTAGAAGCTCCTACGAGCAGTACTTC.

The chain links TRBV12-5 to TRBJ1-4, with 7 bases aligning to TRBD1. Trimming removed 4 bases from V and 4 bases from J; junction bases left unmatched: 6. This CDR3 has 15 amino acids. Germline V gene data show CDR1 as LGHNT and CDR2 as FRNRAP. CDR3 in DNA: TGTGCTAGTGGTTCGGGACAGTCCGGTAATGAAAAACTGTTTTTT. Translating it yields CASGSGQSGNEKLFF.

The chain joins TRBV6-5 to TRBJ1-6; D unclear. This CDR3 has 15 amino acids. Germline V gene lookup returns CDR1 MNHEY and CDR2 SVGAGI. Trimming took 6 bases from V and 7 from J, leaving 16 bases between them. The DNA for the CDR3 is TGTGCCAGCAGAAGACCTGGAGGGCTCAATTCACCCCTCCACTTT. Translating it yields CASRRPGGLNSPLHF.

The CDR3 reads CASSQDRDFADTEAFF. CDR3 DNA: TGTGCCAGCAGCCAGGACAGGGACTTTGCGGACACTGAAGCTTTCTTT. V is TRBV7-8 and J is TRBJ1-1, with TRBD1 matching 8 bases. Germline V gene sequence: CDR1 SGHVS, CDR2 FQNEAQ. Trimming cost V 5 bases and J 3 bases; bases outside gene matches: 11. The CDR3 covers 16 residues.

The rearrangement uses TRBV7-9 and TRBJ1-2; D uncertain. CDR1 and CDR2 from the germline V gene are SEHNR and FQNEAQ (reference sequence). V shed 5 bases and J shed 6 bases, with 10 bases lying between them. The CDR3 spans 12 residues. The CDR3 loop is CASSLKADGYTF. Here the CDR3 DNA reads TGTGCCAGCAGCCTCAAAGCGGATGGCTACACCTTC.